This T cell receptor (beta chain) was observed in a study of T-cell memory formation after mild COVID-19. Study observations and caveats: Day 37-peaking second-wave clones had unconfirmed SARS-CoV-2 specificity. Cross-reactive memory appears to have joined, as suggested by some responding clones showing up in pre-infection memory. Mostly located in CM and EM were contracting CD4+ clones, with contracting CD8+ clones located in EMRA.

With regard to this clonotype: Its matching antigen is unknown.

Germline values: CDR1 LGHNA, CDR2 YSLEER. Trimming removed 4 bases from V and 0 bases from J; junction bases left unmatched: 7. This CDR3 spans 16 amino acids. After 5'RACE with constant-segment primers, TCR alpha and TCR beta cDNA libraries carrying sample barcodes and UMIs were obtained. TCRdb called the 5' RACE reads again in MiXCR, with one record for every CDR3 protein. The profile shows about half a million distinct CDR3 sequences, approximately 18% of them singletons. This sequence joins TRBV4-3 and TRBJ2-7; TRBD2 matches 9 bases. The TCR sequence derives from an adult woman who had mild COVID-19 (a few samples of this study predate the infection). Cell type and time point are not known. Sequencing was done on a sample of PBMCs or a T cell subset sorted from them (not recorded which). CDR3 region: CASSPWDSGSSYEQYF. Here the CDR3 DNA reads TGCGCCAGCAGCCCGTGGGATAGCGGGAGCTCCTACGAGCAGTACTTC.